The clone carrying this T cell receptor (beta chain) appeared a few times. Its antigen remains unidentified. Germline lookup yields CDR1 DFQATT and CDR2 SNEGSKA (reference sequence). This CDR3 is 10 amino acids long. The germline V and J ends were trimmed by 6 bases and 4 bases, with 6 bases remaining between them. Quantitative 5'-RACE with molecular barcodes generated TCR beta libraries. TCRdb fed the 5' RACE reads into MiXCR, producing one record per CDR3 protein. Among around 130,000 distinct CDR3 sequences listed, roughly 15% were seen once. The data stem from a study of CD8 T cells in ankylosing spondylitis. General study findings and limits: Blood of patients with ankylosing spondylitis appeared to be characterized by a TCR beta motif of fewer than 10 highly homologous variants. A CD8+ phenotype characterized the disease-linked clones, which were relatively rare in peripheral blood. Matched ankylosing spondylitis synovial fluid reportedly contained a significantly enriched population of disease-linked clones. In the blood and synovial fluid of reactive arthritis, some motif variants had been previously reported.

The chain is built from TRBV20-1 and TRBJ1-2; D is perhaps TRBD1 (6 bases). Sample: blood, either unsorted or a sorted T cell fraction (not recorded which). The receptor comes from a male donor with ankylosing spondylitis. The CDR3 region is CSADSYGYTF. Here the CDR3 DNA reads TGCAGTGCGGACAGCTATGGCTACACCTTC.